Below are 3 T cell receptor beta chains sequenced from a single sample in a study of blood T cells in healthy people across ages. It was with a sample-barcoded 5' primer and a J-beta primer mix that a second PCR of roughly 6 to 12 cycles was run. TCRdb reprocessed the 5' RACE reads with MiXCR, giving one entry per CDR3 protein. Found here are roughly 1,300,000 distinct CDR3 sequences, approximately 59% of them singletons; the top ten hold more than 6%. The specimen was blood. These receptors were collected from a man aged 18-30 years in good health.

The genes are TRBV7-9 and TRBJ1-4; D is uncertain. Trimming removed 3 bases from V and 8 bases from J, with 4 bases in between. The germline gives CDR1 SEHNR, CDR2 FQNEAQ (reference sequence). The CDR3 length is 11 residues. CDR3 protein: CASSFVEKLFF. The CDR3 nucleotides are TGTGCCAGCAGCTTCGTAGAAAAACTGTTTTTT.

This sequence joins TRBV5-6 and TRBJ1-2, with 10 bases fitting TRBD1. Per germline, CDR1 SGHDT and CDR2 YYEEEE. The CDR3 sequence is 16 residues long. V lost 0 bases to trimming and J lost 4 bases; unmatched junction nucleotides: 6. The CDR3 spells CASSLGGTGDLYGYTF. The CDR3 nucleotides are TGTGCCAGCAGCTTGGGCGGGACAGGGGACCTCTATGGCTACACCTTC.

The chain couples TRBV20-1 to TRBJ2-5; D may be TRBD1 (6 bases). Between the trimmed V and J ends, which lost 0 bases and 11 bases, there was a span of 25 bases. Germline loops: CDR1 DFQATT, CDR2 SNEGSKA (reference sequence). CDR3 length: 16 amino acids. CDR3 in amino acids: CSARDPSGGQYNEQYF. DNA for the CDR3: TGCAGTGCTAGAGATCCTAGTGGGGGCCAGTACAATGAGCAGTACTTC.